This T cell receptor beta chain is from a study of blood T cells in healthy people across ages. The study's findings and limits: Correlation between TCR beta diversity and naive T cell percentage was strong.

A sample-barcoded 5' primer and a J-beta primer mix were used in a second PCR of about 6 to 11 cycles. A single record per CDR3 protein comes from TCRdb applying MiXCR to the 5' RACE reads. Of some 1,800,000 distinct CDR3 sequences listed, 39% are singletons. Regarding this clonotype: As yet, its antigen is unknown.

The TCR originated in a human donor in good health. The sample comprised blood.

The CDR3 nucleotides read TGTGCCAGCAGCAAACTGGCTGGAGGTTTGTCTCCTGAAGCTTTCTTT. Translation gives CASSKLAGGLSPEAFF. The V and J genes are TRBV21-1 and TRBJ1-1. TRBV21-1 corresponds to a pseudogene. The CDR3 spans 16 residues.